The rows below give T cell receptor beta chains drawn from one sample of a study of regulatory T cells in long-lasting Graves disease. TCRdb re-called the multiplex PCR reads through MiXCR, storing one row per CDR3 protein. The data contain 200,000 to 250,000 distinct CDR3 sequences, roughly 19% of them singletons. The sample was also reused in another study, on T cells in Graves' hyperthyroidism and ophthalmopathy.

Sample: peripheral blood mononuclear cells (PBMCs), taken at new diagnosis, from a patient treated with antithyroid drugs. Receptors originate from a woman aged 30 to 39 with Graves disease. The CDR3 runs from the conserved cysteine through the conserved F or W. A D gene is named only where the DNA matches it firmly. Clone size is not always given. Where it is, it says once, few, many or a class for expanded clones.

TGTGCCTGGAATGCCAGGAACGCCGGGGAGCTGTTTTTT,CAWNARNAGELFF,many,TRBV30,-,TRBJ2-2
TGTGCCAGCAGCTCTTCCGGGACTAGACAAGAGACCCAGTACTTC,CASSSSGTRQETQYF,many,TRBV3-1,TRBD2,TRBJ2-5
TGTGCCAGCTCACTGTCCACAGGGGGAGAAAGCTACACCTTC,CASSLSTGGESYTF,many,TRBV18,TRBD1,TRBJ1-2
TGTGCCAGCAGTTTAACCGGGACGAAGGAGGAGTTGTTT,CASSLTGTKEELF,many,TRBV28,-,TRBJ1-1
TGTGCCAGCAGCTTGGAAGGGACTGGATGGGGCACAGATACGCAGTATTTT,CASSLEGTGWGTDTQYF,many,TRBV5-8,-,TRBJ2-3
TGTGCCAGCAGTTCATTACAGGGGTGGGACTATGGCTACACCTTC,CASSSLQGWDYGYTF,many,TRBV28,TRBD1,TRBJ1-2
TGTGCCAGCAGTTTAGGAGGGGAGGCGGGCTACACCTTC,CASSLGGEAGYTF,many,TRBV27,-,TRBJ1-2
TGCGCCAGCAGCTTGAGGGCCATCCCTACTAACACCGGGGAGCTGTTTTTT,CASSLRAIPTNTGELFF,many,TRBV5-1,-,TRBJ2-2
TGTGCCAGCAGTTTATTTAGCCCCCCTGGGGGCTACACCTTC,CASSLFSPPGGYTF,many,TRBV28,-,TRBJ1-2
TGTGCCAGCAGTTTGGGTATCTCTAACTATGGCTACACCTTC,CASSLGISNYGYTF,few,TRBV12-3/TRBV12-4,-,TRBJ1-2
TGTGCCATCAGTGAGAGGGAAAACTATGGCTACACCTTC,CAISERENYGYTF,many,TRBV10-3,-,TRBJ1-2
TGTGCCAGCAGTCCCAATACAGGGAGGGCTGAAGCTTTCTTT,CASSPNTGRAEAFF,few,TRBV27,-,TRBJ1-1
TGTGCCAGCAGCCTAATGGCCCGGGACAGGGGGCAACTGAACTATGGCTACACCTTC,CASSLMARDRGQLNYGYTF,once,TRBV13,TRBD1,TRBJ1-2
TGTGCCTGGAGTAGGGGGGCTGGCAATCAGCCCCAGCATTTT,CAWSRGAGNQPQHF,-,TRBV30,-,TRBJ1-5
TGTGCCAGCAGCCGACGACAGCCATTCAACACTGAAGCTTTCTTT,CASSRRQPFNTEAFF,many,TRBV12-3/TRBV12-4,-,TRBJ1-1
TGTGCCAGCACCCGGACTAGCGGGCAGTACAATGAGCAGTTCTTC,CASTRTSGQYNEQFF,many,TRBV12-3/TRBV12-4,TRBD2,TRBJ2-1
TGTGCCAGCAGTGAAGCGGGGGTCGAGCAGTACTTC,CASSEAGVEQYF,many,TRBV6-2/TRBV6-3,TRBD2,TRBJ2-7
TGCGCCAGCAGCCAAGTGATCGGCAGGGGATTCACTGAAGCTTTCTTT,CASSQVIGRGFTEAFF,few,TRBV4-1,-,TRBJ1-1
TGTGCCAGCAGGTCGGGACAGGGGATCTATGGCTACACCTTC,CASRSGQGIYGYTF,-,TRBV6-1,TRBD1,TRBJ1-2
TGTGCCAGCAGCTTAGGGACGACACCGAACTATGGCTACACCTTC,CASSLGTTPNYGYTF,-,TRBV7-9,-,TRBJ1-2
TGCAGTGCTAGAGAGCCCCACCCGGGCGGTGCTCAGTACTTC,CSAREPHPGGAQYF,few,TRBV20-1,-,TRBJ2-4
TGTGCCAGCAGTTGGTTGTTGGGACAGGGGATCGGCTACACCTTC,CASSWLLGQGIGYTF,many,TRBV2,TRBD1,TRBJ1-2
TGTGCCAGCAGACCTTATTGGGACAGGGTCACTGAAGCTTTCTTT,CASRPYWDRVTEAFF,many,TRBV28,TRBD1,TRBJ1-1
TGTGCCAGCAGCCTTCTCCGGACCAGCGTGGACAATGAGCAGTTCTTC,CASSLLRTSVDNEQFF,-,TRBV11-1,-,TRBJ2-1
TGCAGTGCTAGTGCAGTCGGGAGGGCCGTCAATGAGCAGTTCTTC,CSASAVGRAVNEQFF,many,TRBV20-1,TRBD2,TRBJ2-1
TGTGCCAGCAGCGGCGGGACAGGCGTAAACACCGGGGAGCTGTTTTTT,CASSGGTGVNTGELFF,many,TRBV11-1,TRBD1,TRBJ2-2
TGTGCCAGTAGACCGACAGGGCCAGGCACTGAAGCTTTCTTT,CASRPTGPGTEAFF,many,TRBV19,TRBD1,TRBJ1-1
TGTGCCAGCAGATGGACAGGGGCCCACGAGCAGTACTTC,CASRWTGAHEQYF,once,TRBV6-1,TRBD1,TRBJ2-7
TGTGCCACCAGCAGAGACCGGGACAGGGGGGAAAAACTGTTTTTT,CATSRDRDRGEKLFF,-,TRBV15,TRBD1,TRBJ1-4
TGTGCCAGCAGTTTAAGTGAGGGGCTGTCCTACGAGCAGTACTTC,CASSLSEGLSYEQYF,few,TRBV28,-,TRBJ2-7
TGTGCCAGCAGCGTAGATATAGTAACTTACAATGAGCAGTTCTTC,CASSVDIVTYNEQFF,many,TRBV9,-,TRBJ2-1
TGTGCCATTGGGGGAATGAACACTGAAGCTTTCTTT,CAIGGMNTEAFF,many,TRBV12-3/TRBV12-4,-,TRBJ1-1
TGTGCCTGGAATCCCGGAGAGAGGGGGGTGCAGTTCTTC,CAWNPGERGVQFF,many,TRBV30,-,TRBJ2-1
TGTGCCAGCAGCCTGAAGGCAGGGGGCTCGGGCACTGAAGCTTTCTTT,CASSLKAGGSGTEAFF,many,TRBV7-9,TRBD1,TRBJ1-1
TGTGCCAGCAGTGACTCGCTTCAGAGCACAGATACGCAGTATTTT,CASSDSLQSTDTQYF,once,TRBV6-7,-,TRBJ2-3
TGTGCCAGCCGGGCCGGGACAGGGGTTTCACCCCTCCACTTT,CASRAGTGVSPLHF,many,TRBV18,TRBD1,TRBJ1-6
TGTGCCAGCAGCCATTGGGGCGGGGAGCTGTTTTTT,CASSHWGGELFF,many,TRBV14,-,TRBJ2-2